Listed below are T cell receptor beta chains from one sample, sequenced in a study of shared clonotypes between healthy human individuals. Clones were sequenced by immunoSEQ multiplex PCR, and TCRdb holds only the in-frame ones, with some missing. In the table there are roughly 2.2 million clones, 85% to 95% of which are singletons. The material sequenced was naive CD4+ T cells from PBMCs. The receptor source for this set is a man aged 18 to 30 in good health. Some clones in this sample may be carry-over from other donors' samples. CDR3s include the opening cysteine and the closing phenylalanine or tryptophan. A D gene is named only where the DNA matches it firmly. For some rows the clone size is stated as once, few or many, or as a class when expanded; others skip it.

v_gene	abundance	j_gene	d_gene	CDR3nt	CDR3aa
TRBV7-2	.	TRBJ2-5	.	TGTGCCAGCAGCTTAAACTTAGGACAAGAGACCCAGTACTTC	CASSLNLGQETQYF
TRBV6-1	.	TRBJ2-7	.	TGTGCCAGCAGTCAGACCATCGTCGGGCAGTACTTC	CASSQTIVGQYF
TRBV4-1	.	TRBJ2-2	.	TGCGCCAGCAGACAGGGCGCCGGGGAGCTGTTTTTT	CASRQGAGELFF
TRBV15	.	TRBJ2-7	.	TGTGCCACCAGGGTAGCGGCCGGAGCCTACGAGCAGTACTTC	CATRVAAGAYEQYF
TRBV6-1	.	TRBJ1-6	.	TGTGCCAGCAGTGAAATGCAGGGGAATTCACCCCTCCACTTT	CASSEMQGNSPLHF
TRBV9	.	TRBJ2-7	.	TGTGCCAGCAGCCCTGTAGGGGTACAGTCCCTAGACGAGCAGTACTTC	CASSPVGVQSLDEQYF
TRBV7-6	.	TRBJ2-6	.	TGTGCCAGCAGCTTCACGGTTGCGGCCTCTGGGGCCAACGTCCTGACTTTC	CASSFTVAASGANVLTF
TRBV19	.	TRBJ1-5	TRBD1	TGTGCCATTTCAAGACAGGGAGGAAATCAGCCCCAGCATTTT	CAISRQGGNQPQHF
TRBV18	once	TRBJ2-7	.	TGTGCCAGCTCACCAGCGGGACGGAGCTCCTACGAGCAGTACTTC	CASSPAGRSSYEQYF
TRBV6-5	.	TRBJ2-3	.	TGTGCCAGCAGTACTCGACAGAGGAAAACAGATACGCAGTATTTT	CASSTRQRKTDTQYF
TRBV5-1	once	TRBJ1-3	TRBD1	TGCGCCAGCAGCCCTTGGACAGGCCTCTCTGGAAACACCATATATTTT	CASSPWTGLSGNTIYF
TRBV6-5	.	TRBJ2-1	TRBD2	TGTGCCAGCAGTTCAGTGGGACTAGCGACCTACAATGAGCAGTTCTTC	CASSSVGLATYNEQFF
TRBV19	.	TRBJ2-3	.	TGTGCCAGTACCCTTACCGTCGGGGGCACAGATACGCAGTATTTT	CASTLTVGGTDTQYF
TRBV11-3	.	TRBJ2-7	TRBD2	TGTGCCAGCAGCTCAGGACTAGCGGGAGATGAGCAGTACTTC	CASSSGLAGDEQYF
TRBV9	.	TRBJ2-2	.	TGTGCCAGCAGCGTAGTCGGGGGCAGGGGAACCGGGGAGCTGTTTTTT	CASSVVGGRGTGELFF
TRBV15	.	TRBJ1-1	.	TGTGCCACCAGCATTTCGAATGGGAACACTGAAGCTTTCTTT	CATSISNGNTEAFF
TRBV2	.	TRBJ2-7	.	TGTGCCAGCAGTGTTAGGGCTAACTACGAGCAGTACTTC	CASSVRANYEQYF
TRBV7-3	few	TRBJ1-1	.	TGTGCCAGCAGCCCGGGGCGACAACGATCAGCTTTCTTT	CASSPGRQRSAFF
TRBV25-1	.	TRBJ2-1	TRBD2	TGTGCCAGCAGTGAACTGGGGACTAGCGGGAAGAATGAGCAGTTCTTC	CASSELGTSGKNEQFF
TRBV5-6	.	TRBJ1-2	TRBD1	TGTGCCAGCAGCCCGACAGGGGGCTATGGCTACACCTTC	CASSPTGGYGYTF
TRBV5-1	.	TRBJ2-2	TRBD2	TGCGCCAGCAGCTGGACTAGCGCGAACACCGGGGAGCTGTTTTTT	CASSWTSANTGELFF
TRBV11-1	.	TRBJ1-1	TRBD1	TGTGCCAGCAGCTCAAGACAGGGCCTGAACACTGAAGCTTTCTTT	CASSSRQGLNTEAFF
TRBV6-5	.	TRBJ1-1	.	TGTGCCAGCAGTTACGGGACCGCCCTGACTGAAGCTTTCTTT	CASSYGTALTEAFF
TRBV2	.	TRBJ2-7	.	TGTGCCAGCAGGGAGGACAGTACCTACGAGCAGTACTTC	CASREDSTYEQYF
TRBV28	.	TRBJ2-7	TRBD2	TGTGCCAGCAGTTTATCCAAGGGGACTACCGGCTTC	CASSLSKGTTGF
TRBV18	.	TRBJ1-1	TRBD1	TGTGCCAGCTCTCAGGACAGGGACACTGAAGCTTTCTTT	CASSQDRDTEAFF
TRBV5-1	once	TRBJ1-1	.	TGCGCCAGCAGCCATAACCCGGAGGGAAACACTGAAGCTTTCTTT	CASSHNPEGNTEAFF
TRBV7-2	.	TRBJ2-5	TRBD1	TGTGCCAGCAGCGAACTTCTTGGGACAGAAGAGACCCAGTACTTC	CASSELLGTEETQYF
TRBV7-3	.	TRBJ2-3	.	TGTGCCAGCAGTCAATCGGATACGCAGTATTTT	CASSQSDTQYF
TRBV19	.	TRBJ2-2	TRBD1	TGTGCCAGTAGTATAGCGGGACAGGCCCTCGGCCGCGGGGAGCTGTTTTTT	CASSIAGQALGRGELFF
TRBV4-3	.	TRBJ2-7	.	TGCGCCAGCAGCCAGGGGAGCTCCTACGAGCAGTACTTC	CASSQGSSYEQYF
TRBV4-3	.	TRBJ2-2	.	TGCGCCAGCAGCCAACGACGGTTGAAGTCCGGGGAGCTGTTTTTT	CASSQRRLKSGELFF
TRBV7-8	.	TRBJ2-1	.	TGTGCCAGCAGCTTGAACGGTAGGGGGTACAATGAGCAGTTCTTC	CASSLNGRGYNEQFF
TRBV27	.	TRBJ1-5	TRBD1	TGTGCCAGCAGGTTGACAGGGCCGGGTCAGCCCCAGCATTTT	CASRLTGPGQPQHF
TRBV27	.	TRBJ2-7	.	TGTGCCAGGACCCCGGGGTATAGCTCCTACGAGCAGTACTTC	CARTPGYSSYEQYF
TRBV7-2	.	TRBJ2-2	.	TGTGCCAGCAGCTACGACAGGAACACCGGGGAGCTGTTTTTT	CASSYDRNTGELFF
TRBV25-1	.	TRBJ1-5	.	TGTGCCAGCAGTCCTAGCTGGCGGGGAAGCAATCAGCCCCAGCATTTT	CASSPSWRGSNQPQHF
TRBV6-1	.	TRBJ1-2	.	TGTGCCAGCAGTGAAGCTATGGGTATGCATGGCTACACCTTC	CASSEAMGMHGYTF
TRBV27	.	TRBJ2-7	.	TGTGCCAGCAGTCTACTCGGGGGTGGGGACCTGGGCGAGCAGTACTTC	CASSLLGGGDLGEQYF
TRBV7-3	.	TRBJ1-2	.	TGTGCCAGCAGTGACAGTAACTATGGCTACACCTTC	CASSDSNYGYTF
TRBV27	.	TRBJ2-7	TRBD1	TGTGCCAGCAGTTCCGCCGGACAGGGGCGAAGCGAGCAGTACTTC	CASSSAGQGRSEQYF
TRBV19	.	TRBJ1-5	.	TGTGCCAGTAGTATTAGTCGCCAAAGGGATCCGCCCCAGCATTTT	CASSISRQRDPPQHF
TRBV14	.	TRBJ1-1	.	TGTGCCAGCAGCCTAGGACAGATGAACACTGAAGCTTTCTTT	CASSLGQMNTEAFF
TRBV6-5	.	TRBJ1-5	.	TGTGCCAGCAGTCACAGGGATAGCAATCAGCCCCAGCATTTT	CASSHRDSNQPQHF
TRBV19	.	TRBJ2-2	TRBD2	TGTGCCAGTATGGGCGGGAGGGCCGGGGAGCTGTTTTTT	CASMGGRAGELFF
TRBV9	.	TRBJ2-1	TRBD2	TGTGCCAGCAGCGTGGTTGGTAGCGGGGATCTTATCTACAATGAGCAGTTCTTC	CASSVVGSGDLIYNEQFF
TRBV7-3	.	TRBJ2-1	TRBD2	TGTGCCAGCAGCTTAATGGCTAGCGGCAACAATGAGCAGTTCTTC	CASSLMASGNNEQFF
TRBV5-4	few	TRBJ1-1	TRBD1	TGTGCCAGCAGCTGGGACAGTTCCATGAACACTGAAGCTTTCTTT	CASSWDSSMNTEAFF
TRBV7-8	.	TRBJ2-7	.	TGTGCCAGCAGCTCCATCGAGGGGAGAGGGCAGTACTTC	CASSSIEGRGQYF
TRBV27	.	TRBJ2-7	.	TGTGCCAGGGAGGTTCCCTACGAGCAGTACTTC	CAREVPYEQYF